A selection of T cell receptor beta chains follows, all from one sample in a study of blood T cells in healthy people across ages. TCRdb re-called the 5' RACE reads through MiXCR, storing one row per CDR3 protein. This table has 790,000 or so distinct CDR3 sequences, roughly 50% appearing once. Sequenced material: blood. The source of these receptors is a man aged 35-49 years in good health. The conserved cysteine and the conserved F or W are not part of the CDR3 here. The D gene is left open where the match is weak.

CDR3 protein,D gene,CDR3 length,V gene
ASRATGDEQY,TRBD1,10,TRBV5-1
ASRPTQTRGHNGYT,TRBD1,14,TRBV28
ASQEIPGTNSYEQY,-,14,TRBV5-5
SVEGAGRTDTQY,-,12,TRBV29-1
ASSLPLGTSGLSGIAKNIQY,TRBD2,20,TRBV11-1
ASSFLTGGYDQPQH,TRBD1,14,TRBV6-2/TRBV6-3
ASSLGLIVRSDTQY,-,14,TRBV28
ASGGPNVLTEAF,-,12,TRBV2
ASSVAGGGGTDTQY,TRBD2,14,TRBV9
ASSVGGNGNEQF,-,12,TRBV9
ASSSHVGGIVSGQF,-,14,TRBV7-9
ASSFSQGGGADGYT,TRBD1,14,TRBV6-6
ASSFLAGGTETQY,TRBD2,13,TRBV7-9
ASSLDWGAEQPQH,-,13,TRBV6-1
ATSSRDKRTGLNEQF,TRBD1,15,TRBV15
ASRLPGLKETQY,-,12,TRBV6-2/TRBV6-3
ASSPPGGARGYT,-,12,TRBV4-2
ASSPRQITEAF,-,11,TRBV9
ASNRPGGATGELF,TRBD2,13,TRBV7-9
SGTLGGEGYT,-,10,TRBV20-1
SGPQGANYGYT,TRBD1,11,TRBV20-1